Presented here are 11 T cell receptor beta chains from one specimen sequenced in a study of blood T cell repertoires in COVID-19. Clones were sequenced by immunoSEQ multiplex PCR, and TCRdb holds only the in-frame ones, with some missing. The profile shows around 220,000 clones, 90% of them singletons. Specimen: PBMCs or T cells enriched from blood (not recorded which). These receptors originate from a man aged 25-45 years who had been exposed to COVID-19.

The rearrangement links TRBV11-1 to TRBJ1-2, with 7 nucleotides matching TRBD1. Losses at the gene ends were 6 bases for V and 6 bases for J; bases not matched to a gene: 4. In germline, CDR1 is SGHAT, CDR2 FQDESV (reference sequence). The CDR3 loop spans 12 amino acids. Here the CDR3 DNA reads TGTGCCAGCAGTCAGGGGGAGCATGGCTACACCTTC. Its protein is CASSQGEHGYTF.

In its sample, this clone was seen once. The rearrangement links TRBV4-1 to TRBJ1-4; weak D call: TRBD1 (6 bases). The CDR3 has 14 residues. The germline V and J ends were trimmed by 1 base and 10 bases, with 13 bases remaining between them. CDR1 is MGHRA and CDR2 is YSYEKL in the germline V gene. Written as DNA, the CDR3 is TGCGCCAGCAGCCAAGGGGGGACACGCGGAAAACTGTTTTTT. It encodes CASSQGGTRGKLFF.

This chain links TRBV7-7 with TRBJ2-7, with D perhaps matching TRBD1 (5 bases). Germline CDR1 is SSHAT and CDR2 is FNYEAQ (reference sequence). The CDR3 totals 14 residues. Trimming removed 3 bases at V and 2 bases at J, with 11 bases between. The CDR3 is CASSLRDSTYEQYF. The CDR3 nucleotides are TGTGCCAGCAGCTTGCGAGACAGCACCTACGAGCAGTACTTC.

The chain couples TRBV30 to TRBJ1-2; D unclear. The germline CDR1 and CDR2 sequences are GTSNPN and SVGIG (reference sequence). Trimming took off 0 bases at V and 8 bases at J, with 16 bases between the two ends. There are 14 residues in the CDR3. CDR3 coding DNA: TGTGCCTGGAGTGTACGAGCAAGTTTTTCCGGCTACACCTTC. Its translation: CAWSVRASFSGYTF. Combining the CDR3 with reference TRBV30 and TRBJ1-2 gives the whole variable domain SQTIHQWPATLVQPVGSPLSLECTVEGTSNPNLYWYRQAAGRGLQLLFYSVGIGQISSEVPQNLSASRPQDRQFILSSKKLLLSDSGFYLCAWSVRASFSGYTFGSGTRLTVV.

The CDR3 loop is CASSLEHRGWETQYF. CDR3 in DNA: TGTGCCAGCAGCTTAGAGCACAGGGGATGGGAGACCCAGTACTTC. The chain recombines TRBV7-2 with TRBJ2-5; 7 bases are a match to TRBD1. The CDR3 is 15 residues long. Looked up from germline, CDR1 is SGHTA and CDR2 is FQGNSA. After removal of 1 base from V and 5 bases from J, the junction contained 7 bases not matched to a gene. Drawing the rest from reference TRBV7-2 and TRBJ2-5, the complete variable domain is GAGVSQSPSNKVTEKGKDVELRCDPISGHTALYWYRQSLGQGLEFLIYFQGNSAPDKSGLPSDRFSAERTGGSVSTLTIQRTQQEDSAVYLCASSLEHRGWETQYFGPGTRLLVL.

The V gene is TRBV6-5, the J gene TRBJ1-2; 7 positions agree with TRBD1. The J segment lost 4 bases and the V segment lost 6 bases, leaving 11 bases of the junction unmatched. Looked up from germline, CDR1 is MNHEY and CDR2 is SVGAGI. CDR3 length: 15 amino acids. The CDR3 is CASSREHRGLYGYTF. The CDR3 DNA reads TGTGCCAGCAGCCGAGAGCACAGGGGTCTCTATGGCTACACCTTC.

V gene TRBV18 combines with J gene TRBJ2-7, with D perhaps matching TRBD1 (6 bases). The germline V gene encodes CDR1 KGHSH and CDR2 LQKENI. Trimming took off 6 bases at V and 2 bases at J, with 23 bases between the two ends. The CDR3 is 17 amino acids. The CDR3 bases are TGTGCCAGCTCCCCCCAGGGTAACAGGGTAAACCCCTACGAGCAGTACTTC. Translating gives CASSPQGNRVNPYEQYF.

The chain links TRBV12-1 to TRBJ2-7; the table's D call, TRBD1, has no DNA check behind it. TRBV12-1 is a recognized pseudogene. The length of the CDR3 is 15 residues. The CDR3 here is CASSPPGTGIYEQYF. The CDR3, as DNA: TGTGCCAGCAGCCCCCCGGGGACAGGGATCTACGAGCAGTACTTC.

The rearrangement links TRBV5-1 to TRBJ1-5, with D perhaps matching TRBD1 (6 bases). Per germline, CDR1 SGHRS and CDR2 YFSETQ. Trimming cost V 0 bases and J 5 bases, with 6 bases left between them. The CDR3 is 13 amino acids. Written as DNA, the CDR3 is TGCGCCAGCAGCTTGGGGACAGATCAGCCCCAGCATTTT. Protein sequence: CASSLGTDQPQHF. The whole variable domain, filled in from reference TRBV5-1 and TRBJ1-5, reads KAGVTQTPRYLIKTRGQQVTLSCSPISGHRSVSWYQQTPGQGLQFLFEYFSETQRNKGNFPGRFSGRQFSNSRSEMNVSTLELGDSALYLCASSLGTDQPQHFGDGTRLSIL.

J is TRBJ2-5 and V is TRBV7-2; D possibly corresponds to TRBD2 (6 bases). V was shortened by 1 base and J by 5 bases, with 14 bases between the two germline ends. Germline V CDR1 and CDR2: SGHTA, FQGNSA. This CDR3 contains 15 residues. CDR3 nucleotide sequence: TGTGCCAGCAGCTTAGTTACTGCTAGCGCGGAGACCCAGTACTTC. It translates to CASSLVTASAETQYF.

The CDR3 nucleotides are TGTGCCAGCAGCCAAGACACGAGGGGGCGCCAAGAGACCCAGTACTTC. Amino acids: CASSQDTRGRQETQYF. This chain connects TRBV3-1 (or the pseudogene TRBV3-2) to TRBJ2-5; 7 nucleotides align to TRBD1. Germline CDR1 reads LGHDT; CDR2 reads YNNKEL (reference sequence). V lost 0 bases to trimming and J lost 1 base; unmatched junction nucleotides: 5. This CDR3 is built from 16 residues.